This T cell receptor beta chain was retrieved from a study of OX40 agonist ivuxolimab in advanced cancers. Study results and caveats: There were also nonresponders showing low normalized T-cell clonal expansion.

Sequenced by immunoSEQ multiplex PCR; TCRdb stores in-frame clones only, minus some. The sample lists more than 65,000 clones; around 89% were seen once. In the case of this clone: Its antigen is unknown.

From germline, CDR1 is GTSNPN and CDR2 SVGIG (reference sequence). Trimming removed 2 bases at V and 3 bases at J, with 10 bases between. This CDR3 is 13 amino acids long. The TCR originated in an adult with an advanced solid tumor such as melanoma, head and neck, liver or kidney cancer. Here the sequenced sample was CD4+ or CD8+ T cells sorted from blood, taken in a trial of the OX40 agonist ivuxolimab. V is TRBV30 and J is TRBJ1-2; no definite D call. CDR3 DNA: TGTGCCTGGAGTCCCGGGCGGGACTATGGCTACACCTTC. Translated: CAWSPGRDYGYTF.